Listed below are T cell receptor beta chains from one sample, sequenced in a study of Ad26.COV2.S vaccination and SARS-CoV-2 variants. Sequencing was performed with immunoSEQ multiplex PCR; in TCRdb, only in-frame clones are kept and a portion is missing. The sample includes 410,000 or so clones, 90% of them seen just once. The sample in question was peripheral blood, obtained in a trial of Ad26.COV2.S vaccine versus placebo. Receptors originate from a person aged 18-65 years who received the Ad26.COV2.S COVID-19 vaccine or a placebo. CDR3s include the opening cysteine and the closing phenylalanine or tryptophan. A D gene is named only where the DNA matches it firmly. Expanded clones are given a class, and other clones once, few, many or no size at all.

V	size	D	J	CDR3	DNA
TRBV6-6	once	-	TRBJ1-1	CASSYKNTGNTEAFF	TGTGCCAGCAGTTACAAGAACACAGGAAACACTGAAGCTTTCTTT
TRBV27	-	TRBD2	TRBJ2-1	CASSSLPGGYREQFF	TGTGCCAGCAGTAGCCTACCGGGAGGATACCGTGAGCAGTTCTTC
TRBV3-1/TRBV3-2	once	-	TRBJ2-7	CASSQVGQGFLREGPPSSYEQYF	TGTGCCAGCAGCCAGGTGGGACAGGGATTCTTGCGGGAGGGCCCTCCGAGTAGTTACGAGCAGTACTTC
TRBV12-3/TRBV12-4	-	-	TRBJ2-7	CASSLGTVYEQYF	TGTGCCAGCAGTTTAGGGACAGTTTACGAGCAGTACTTC
TRBV3-1/TRBV3-2	-	-	TRBJ1-1	CASSQEQGLAGSTEAFF	TGTGCCAGCAGCCAAGAGCAGGGGTTGGCTGGGAGCACTGAAGCTTTCTTT
TRBV27	-	TRBD2	TRBJ2-5	CASSLAGTTYQETQYF	TGTGCCAGCAGTTTAGCCGGGACTACGTACCAAGAGACCCAGTACTTC
TRBV27	-	-	TRBJ2-6	CASRPISGANVLTF	TGTGCCAGCAGACCTATCTCTGGGGCCAACGTCCTGACTTTC
TRBV10-3	-	TRBD2	TRBJ2-5	CAIGTGLGFIETQYF	TGTGCCATCGGGACCGGACTAGGCTTCATCGAGACCCAGTACTTC
TRBV7-6	-	-	TRBJ1-3	CASSSPRSSGNTIYF	TGTGCCAGCAGCTCCCCCCGCTCATCTGGAAACACCATATATTTT
TRBV6-2/TRBV6-3	-	-	TRBJ2-2	CASSRLGTGELFF	TGTGCCAGCAGCCGTTTGGGGACCGGGGAGCTGTTTTTT
TRBV6-5	once	TRBD2	TRBJ2-7	CASSYSGGRAYEQYF	TGTGCCAGCAGTTACTCGGGCGGGAGGGCCTACGAGCAGTACTTC
TRBV2	-	-	TRBJ2-3	CASGKEDPSTDTQYF	TGTGCCTCAGGCAAGGAAGACCCTAGCACAGATACGCAGTATTTT
TRBV19	-	TRBD2	TRBJ2-7	CASRGLAGSSYEQYF	TGTGCCAGTAGAGGACTAGCGGGGAGCTCCTACGAGCAGTACTTC
TRBV6-5	-	TRBD1	TRBJ1-4	CASQGAATNEKLFF	TGTGCCAGCCAGGGGGCAGCAACTAATGAAAAACTGTTTTTT
TRBV18	once	-	TRBJ2-3	CASSPQGTDTQYF	TGTGCCAGCTCACCTCAGGGGACAGATACGCAGTATTTT
TRBV13	-	TRBD2	TRBJ2-3	CASNRRRETLSTDTQYF	TGTGCCAGCAACCGTAGGCGGGAGACCTTAAGCACAGATACGCAGTATTTT
TRBV30	-	-	TRBJ2-7	CAWRSGDYEQYF	TGTGCCTGGAGGAGCGGTGACTACGAGCAGTACTTC
TRBV7-9	-	-	TRBJ1-5	CASSSPETGPQHF	TGTGCCAGCAGCTCCCCGGAGACAGGGCCCCAGCATTTT
TRBV19	-	-	TRBJ1-2	CASRGIRALGAPSLRAGYTF	TGTGCCAGTAGGGGTATACGCGCCTTAGGCGCGCCTTCCTTACGAGCTGGCTACACCTTC
TRBV4-2	-	TRBD1	TRBJ2-2	CASSQATGRDTGELFF	TGTGCCAGCAGCCAAGCGACAGGGCGGGACACCGGGGAGCTGTTTTTT
TRBV27	-	-	TRBJ2-3	CASSLVFFEVPDTQYF	TGTGCCAGCAGTTTAGTTTTTTTTGAGGTTCCAGATACGCAGTATTTT
TRBV5-1	-	TRBD1	TRBJ2-1	CASSPGQGTYNEQFF	TGCGCCAGCAGCCCGGGACAGGGGACATACAATGAGCAGTTCTTC
TRBV2	-	-	TRBJ2-3	CASRRGSTDTQYF	TGTGCCAGCCGTCGAGGCAGCACAGATACGCAGTATTTT
TRBV30	-	TRBD1	TRBJ2-6	CAFTQGYSGANVLTF	TGTGCCTTTACACAGGGGTATTCTGGGGCCAACGTCCTGACTTTC
TRBV7-2	once	TRBD1	TRBJ1-1	CASSFTPGQGTAEAFF	TGTGCCAGCAGTTTTACGCCGGGACAGGGGACAGCTGAAGCTTTCTTT
TRBV24-1	few	-	TRBJ2-1	CATSDSTPPIEQFF	TGTGCCACCAGTGATTCTACGCCGCCGATTGAGCAGTTCTTC